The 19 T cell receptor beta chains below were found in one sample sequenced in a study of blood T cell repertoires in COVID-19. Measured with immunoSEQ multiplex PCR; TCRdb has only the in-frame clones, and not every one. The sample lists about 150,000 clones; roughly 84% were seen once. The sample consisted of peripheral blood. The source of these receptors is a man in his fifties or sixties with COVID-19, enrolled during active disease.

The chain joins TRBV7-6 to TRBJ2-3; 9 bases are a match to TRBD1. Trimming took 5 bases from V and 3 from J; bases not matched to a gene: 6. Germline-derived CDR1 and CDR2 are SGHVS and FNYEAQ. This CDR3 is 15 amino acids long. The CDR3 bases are TGTGCCAGCAGCCCATGGACAGGGGCGACAGATACGCAGTATTTT. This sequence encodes CASSPWTGATDTQYF.

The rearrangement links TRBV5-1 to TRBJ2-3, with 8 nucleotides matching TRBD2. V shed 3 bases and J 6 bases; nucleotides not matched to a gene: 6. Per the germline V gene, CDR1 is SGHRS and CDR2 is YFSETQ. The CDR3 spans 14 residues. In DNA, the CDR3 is TGCGCCAGCAGCTCTTACGGGGGGGCCGATACGCAGTATTTT. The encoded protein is CASSSYGGADTQYF.

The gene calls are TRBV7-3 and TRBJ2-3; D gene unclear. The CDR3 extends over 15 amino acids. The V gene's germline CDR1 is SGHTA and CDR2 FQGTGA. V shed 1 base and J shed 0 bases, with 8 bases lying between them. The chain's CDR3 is CASSLSYRSTDTQYF. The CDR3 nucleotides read TGTGCCAGCAGCTTAAGTTACAGAAGCACAGATACGCAGTATTTT. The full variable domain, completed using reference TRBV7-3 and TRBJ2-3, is GAGVSQTPSNKVTEKGKYVELRCDPISGHTALYWYRQSLGQGPEFLIYFQGTGAADDSGLPNDRFFAVRPEGSVSTLKIQRTERGDSAVYLCASSLSYRSTDTQYFGPGTRLTVL.

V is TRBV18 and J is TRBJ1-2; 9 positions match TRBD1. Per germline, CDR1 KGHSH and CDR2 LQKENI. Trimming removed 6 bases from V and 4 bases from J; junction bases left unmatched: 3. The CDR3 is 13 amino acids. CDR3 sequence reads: CASSSGQGYGYTF. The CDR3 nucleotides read TGTGCCAGCTCGTCGGGACAGGGCTATGGCTACACCTTC.

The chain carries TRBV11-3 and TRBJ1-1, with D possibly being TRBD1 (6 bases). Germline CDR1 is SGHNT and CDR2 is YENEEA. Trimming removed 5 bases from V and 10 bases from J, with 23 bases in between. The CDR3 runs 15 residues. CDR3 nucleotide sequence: TGTGCCAGCAGCCCGACGAGACTGAAGACAGGTGGAGCTTTCTTT. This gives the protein CASSPTRLKTGGAFF. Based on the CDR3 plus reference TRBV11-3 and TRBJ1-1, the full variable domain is EAGVVQSPRYKIIEKKQPVAFWCNPISGHNTLYWYLQNLGQGPELLIRYENEEAVDDSQLPKDRFSAERLKGVDSTLKIQPAELGDSAVYLCASSPTRLKTGGAFFGQGTRLTVV.

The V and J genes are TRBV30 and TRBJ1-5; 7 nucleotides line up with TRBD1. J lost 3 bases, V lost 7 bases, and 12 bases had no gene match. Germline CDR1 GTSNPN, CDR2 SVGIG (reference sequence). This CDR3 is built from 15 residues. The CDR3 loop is CAYHQTGQFNQPQHF. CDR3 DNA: TGTGCCTACCATCAAACGGGACAGTTCAATCAGCCCCAGCATTTT.

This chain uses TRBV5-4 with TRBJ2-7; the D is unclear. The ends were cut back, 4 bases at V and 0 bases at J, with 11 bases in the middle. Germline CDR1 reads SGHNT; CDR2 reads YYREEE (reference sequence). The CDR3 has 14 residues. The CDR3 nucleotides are TGTGCCAGCAGCCGGGTGGTAAGCTCCTACGAGCAGTACTTC. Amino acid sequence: CASSRVVSSYEQYF.

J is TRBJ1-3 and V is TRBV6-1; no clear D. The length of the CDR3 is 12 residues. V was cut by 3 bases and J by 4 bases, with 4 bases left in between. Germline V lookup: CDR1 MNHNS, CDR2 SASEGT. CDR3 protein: CASSDLGNTIYF. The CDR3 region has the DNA TGTGCCAGCAGTGATCTAGGAAACACCATATATTTT.

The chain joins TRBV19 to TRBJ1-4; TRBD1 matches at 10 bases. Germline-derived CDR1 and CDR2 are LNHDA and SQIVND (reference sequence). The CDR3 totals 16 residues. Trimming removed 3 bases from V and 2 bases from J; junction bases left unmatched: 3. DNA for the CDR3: TGTGCCAGTAGTATTGGGACAGGGGCGACTAATGAAAAACTGTTTTTT. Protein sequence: CASSIGTGATNEKLFF.

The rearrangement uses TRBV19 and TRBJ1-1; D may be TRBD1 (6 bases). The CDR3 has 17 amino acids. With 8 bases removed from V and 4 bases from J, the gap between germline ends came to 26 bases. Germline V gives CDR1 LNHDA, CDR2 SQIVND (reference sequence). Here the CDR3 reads CASSLQGWALGFTEAFF. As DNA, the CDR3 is TGTGCCAGTTCCCTACAGGGTTGGGCTTTGGGGTTCACTGAAGCTTTCTTT.

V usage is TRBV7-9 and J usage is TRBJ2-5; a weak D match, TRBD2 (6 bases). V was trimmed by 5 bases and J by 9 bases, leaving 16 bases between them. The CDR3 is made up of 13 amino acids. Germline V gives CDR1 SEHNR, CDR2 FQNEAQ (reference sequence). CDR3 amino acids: CASSNYGGFSQYF. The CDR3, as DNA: TGTGCCAGCAGCAATTATGGAGGGTTTTCCCAGTACTTC.

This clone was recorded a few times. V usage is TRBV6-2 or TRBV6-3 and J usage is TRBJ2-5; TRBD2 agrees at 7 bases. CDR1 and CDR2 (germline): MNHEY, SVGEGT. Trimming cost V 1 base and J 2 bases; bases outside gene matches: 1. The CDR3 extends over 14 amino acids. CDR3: CASSYWEGQETQYF. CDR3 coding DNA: TGTGCCAGCAGTTACTGGGAGGGGCAAGAGACCCAGTACTTC.

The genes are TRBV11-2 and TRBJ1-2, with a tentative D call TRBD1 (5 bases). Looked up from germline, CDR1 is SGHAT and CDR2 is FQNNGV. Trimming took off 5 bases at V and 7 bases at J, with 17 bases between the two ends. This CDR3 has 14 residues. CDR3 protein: CASSQGQGLGGYTF. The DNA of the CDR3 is TGTGCCAGCAGCCAGGGCCAAGGGCTCGGTGGCTACACCTTC.

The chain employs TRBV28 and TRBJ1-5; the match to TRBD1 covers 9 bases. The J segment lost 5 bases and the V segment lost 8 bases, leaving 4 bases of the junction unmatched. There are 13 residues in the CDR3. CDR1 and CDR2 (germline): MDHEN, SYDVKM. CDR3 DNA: TGTGCCAGCTCCGGGACAGGGCATCAGCCCCAGCATTTT. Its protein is CASSGTGHQPQHF.

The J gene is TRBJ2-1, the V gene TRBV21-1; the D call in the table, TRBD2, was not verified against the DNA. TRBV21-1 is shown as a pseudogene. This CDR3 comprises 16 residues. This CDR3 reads CASSIRSRTSSAEQFF. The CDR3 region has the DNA TGTGCCAGCAGCATCCGGTCTCGGACTTCTTCGGCTGAGCAGTTCTTC.

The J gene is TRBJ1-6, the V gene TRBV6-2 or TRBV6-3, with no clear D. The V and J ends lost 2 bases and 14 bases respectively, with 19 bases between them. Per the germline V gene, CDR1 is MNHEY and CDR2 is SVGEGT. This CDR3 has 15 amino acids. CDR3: CASSYPGRSGISLHF. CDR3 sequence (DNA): TGTGCCAGCAGTTACCCGGGAAGAAGTGGTATCTCCCTCCACTTT.

The CDR3 bases are TGTGCCAGCAGCCCAGAGAACACTGAAGCTTTCTTT. This encodes CASSPENTEAFF. This sequence joins TRBV7-9 and TRBJ1-1; D not resolved. Germline V gene data show CDR1 as SEHNR and CDR2 as FQNEAQ (reference sequence). V lost 5 bases, J lost 1 base, and 5 bases lay in between. This CDR3 contains 12 residues.

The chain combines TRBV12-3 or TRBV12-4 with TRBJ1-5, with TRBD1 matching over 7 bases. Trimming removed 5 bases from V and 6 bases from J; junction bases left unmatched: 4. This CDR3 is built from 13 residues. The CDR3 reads CASSETGRQPQHF. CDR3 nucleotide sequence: TGTGCCAGCAGTGAGACAGGGCGTCAGCCCCAGCATTTT.

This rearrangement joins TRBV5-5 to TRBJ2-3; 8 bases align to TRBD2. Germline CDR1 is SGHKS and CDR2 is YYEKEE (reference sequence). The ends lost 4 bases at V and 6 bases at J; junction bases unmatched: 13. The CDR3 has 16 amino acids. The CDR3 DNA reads TGTGCCAGCAGCAGCCAGGCGGGGGGAGGAACGGATACGCAGTATTTT. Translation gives CASSSQAGGGTDTQYF.